This T cell receptor (beta chain) was documented in a study of blood T cell repertoires in COVID-19. Overall study context: The samples span acute and convalescent COVID-19 from the United States, Italy and Spain. T cells, B-cell-depleted T cells, or PBMCs provided the cDNA or gDNA that served as material.

Germline V gives CDR1 SGHAT, CDR2 FQNNGV. The V end was cut by 5 bases, the J end by 6 bases, with 14 bases between. This CDR3 has 15 amino acids. How the authors handled the data: Reference gene primers were amplified, and this amplification served to estimate nucleated cell counts. TCRdb's table, derived via immunoSEQ multiplex PCR, lists solely in-frame clones and lacks some. For V, J and clone size, that table is used; D and trimming come from the DNA. The sample contains hundreds of thousands of clones, 87% of which appear only once. The sequence was collected from a young man with active or convalescent COVID-19. The sample comprised peripheral blood. V gene TRBV11-2 combines with J gene TRBJ1-6; a possible D gene is TRBD1 (6 bases). The CDR3 here is CASSLTQGGNSPLHF. The CDR3, as DNA: TGTGCCAGCAGCCTGACACAGGGTGGTAATTCACCCCTCCACTTT.